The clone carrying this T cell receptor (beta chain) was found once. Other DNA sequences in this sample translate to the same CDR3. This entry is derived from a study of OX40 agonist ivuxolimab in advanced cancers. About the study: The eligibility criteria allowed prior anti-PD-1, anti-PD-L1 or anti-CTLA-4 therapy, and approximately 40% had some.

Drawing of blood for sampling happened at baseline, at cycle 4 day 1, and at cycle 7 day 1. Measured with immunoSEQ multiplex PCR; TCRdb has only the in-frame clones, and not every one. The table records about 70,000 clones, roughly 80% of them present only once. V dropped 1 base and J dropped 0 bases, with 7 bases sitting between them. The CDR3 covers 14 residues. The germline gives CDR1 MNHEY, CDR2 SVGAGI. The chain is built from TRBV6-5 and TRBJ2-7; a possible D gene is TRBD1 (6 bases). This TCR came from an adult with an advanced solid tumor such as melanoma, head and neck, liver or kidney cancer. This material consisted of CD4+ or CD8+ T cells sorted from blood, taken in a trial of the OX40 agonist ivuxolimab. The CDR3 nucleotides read TGTGCCAGCAGTTACTGGGGGCCCTCCTACGAGCAGTACTTC. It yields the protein CASSYWGPSYEQYF.